The 14 T cell receptor beta chains reported below all come from one sample, sequenced in a study of T cells in localized non-small cell lung cancer. Repertoires were generated with immunoSEQ multiplex PCR, while TCRdb's copy carries only in-frame clones and drops some. The sample contains over 40,000 clones, around four fifths of which appear only once. Material: peripheral blood mononuclear cells, obtained before any cancer treatment. These receptors came from a man between 40 and 75 years old with stage III lung adenocarcinoma.

This chain links TRBV11-1 with TRBJ2-7; D might be TRBD1 or TRBD2, each matching 6 bases. Germline lookup yields CDR1 SGHAT and CDR2 FQDESV (reference sequence). The length of the CDR3 is 15 residues. Trimming removed 3 bases from V and 2 bases from J, with 14 bases in between. The CDR3: CASSFPGGFAYEQYF. In DNA, the CDR3 is TGTGCCAGCAGCTTTCCCGGGGGCTTCGCCTACGAGCAGTACTTC.

The chain couples TRBV5-1 to TRBJ2-7, with D perhaps matching TRBD1 (5 bases). Deletions cut 4 bases from V and 6 bases from J, with 14 bases between. Per the germline V gene, CDR1 is SGHRS and CDR2 is YFSETQ. This CDR3 contains 13 residues. The CDR3 protein is CASSRQGSFEQYF. In DNA, the CDR3 is TGCGCCAGCAGCAGGCAGGGAAGCTTCGAGCAGTACTTC.

This clone was observed a handful of times. This chain uses TRBV14 with TRBJ2-3; 7 nucleotides agree with TRBD1. The germline CDR1 and CDR2 sequences are SGHDN and FVKESK. The J segment lost 6 bases and the V segment lost 10 bases, leaving 10 bases of the junction unmatched. The CDR3 has 13 amino acids. The CDR3 loop is CATSWQGEDTQYF. Here the CDR3 DNA reads TGTGCCACCTCGTGGCAGGGGGAGGATACGCAGTATTTT.

The rearrangement joins TRBV30 to TRBJ2-7; TRBD1 aligns across 7 bases. The J segment lost 3 bases and the V segment lost 8 bases, leaving 10 bases of the junction unmatched. CDR1 and CDR2 (germline): GTSNPN, SVGIG (reference sequence). The CDR3 has 13 residues. The CDR3 nucleotides are TGTGCCACTGGGGACAGTGGCCTCTACGAGCAGTACTTC. Amino acid sequence: CATGDSGLYEQYF.

V gene TRBV9 combines with J gene TRBJ1-6, with TRBD1 as a possible D gene (6 bases). Between the trimmed V and J ends, which lost 3 bases and 10 bases, there was a span of 14 bases. The CDR3 sequence is 14 residues long. Germline assignment: CDR1 SGDLS and CDR2 YYNGEE. For the CDR3, the DNA is TGTGCCAGCAGCGCCAGACAGGAAGGCTCACCCCTCCACTTT. Its protein is CASSARQEGSPLHF.

V and J are TRBV19 and TRBJ1-1; D is unresolved. Germline lookup yields CDR1 LNHDA and CDR2 SQIVND (reference sequence). This CDR3 has 11 amino acids. V lost 6 bases and J 1 base, leaving 3 bases between the germline ends. The DNA of the CDR3 is TGTGCCAGTAGAAAGAACACTGAAGCTTTCTTT. Translated, it gives CASRKNTEAFF.

The CDR3 DNA reads TGTGCCAGTAGTATAGGAAAGGGGGGCTTGAACACTGAAGCTTTCTTT. This gives the protein CASSIGKGGLNTEAFF. This rearrangement joins TRBV19 to TRBJ1-1; a possible D gene is TRBD1 (6 bases). The ends were cut back, 1 base at V and 0 bases at J, with 12 bases in the middle. The CDR3 totals 16 residues. Germline-derived CDR1 and CDR2 are LNHDA and SQIVND (reference sequence).

This clone appeared a few times. This chain links TRBV6-1 with TRBJ2-2; 7 bases line up with TRBD2. Per the germline V gene, CDR1 is MNHNS and CDR2 is SASEGT. J lost 8 bases, V lost 2 bases, and 2 bases had no gene match. This CDR3 comprises 13 residues. The CDR3 region is CASSETAGGELFF. In nucleotides, the CDR3 is TGTGCCAGCAGTGAAACAGCGGGAGGGGAGCTGTTTTTT.

This clone has just a few counts. The rearrangement links TRBV12-5 to TRBJ2-1, with TRBD2 matching 12 bases. V trimming: 5 bases; J trimming: 8 bases; junction bases outside the gene matches: 13. CDR3 length: 17 residues. The germline CDR1 and CDR2 sequences are LGHNT and FRNRAP. CDR3 in DNA: TGTGCTAGTGGTCCTGGGGTGACTAGCGGGAGTTCGGATGAGCAGTTCTTC. Amino acid sequence: CASGPGVTSGSSDEQFF.

This chain joins TRBV5-6 and TRBJ2-1, with D tentatively TRBD1 (5 bases). The germline CDR1 and CDR2 sequences are SGHDT and YYEEEE. The ends were cut back, 3 bases at V and 9 bases at J, with 13 bases in the middle. CDR3 length: 13 residues. This chain's CDR3 is CASSSYVGVEQFF. CDR3 bases: TGTGCCAGCAGCTCCTACGTAGGGGTTGAGCAGTTCTTC.

This clone was observed once. The chain has TRBV5-6 and TRBJ2-1, with a weak D call TRBD2 (6 bases). The CDR3 is 15 amino acids. V lost 2 bases and J 3 bases, leaving 12 bases between the germline ends. CDR1 and CDR2 from the germline V gene are SGHDT and YYEEEE. The CDR3 DNA reads as TGTGCCAGCAGCTTTGGGGCGGGAAGCTACAATGAGCAGTTCTTC. Translated, it gives CASSFGAGSYNEQFF.

The J gene is TRBJ2-2, the V gene TRBV6-6; a possible D gene is TRBD1 (6 bases). The germline V gene has CDR1 MNHNY and CDR2 SVGAGI (reference sequence). This CDR3 has 16 residues. Trimming stripped 7 bases from V and 0 bases from J, with 15 bases between. The CDR3 sequence is CASIRGRGSNTGELFF. The CDR3 bases are TGTGCCAGCATTAGGGGCAGGGGCTCGAACACCGGGGAGCTGTTTTTT.

The chain combines TRBV2 with TRBJ2-5; 9 bases line up with TRBD1. V lost 3 bases and J lost 4; bases outside the gene matches: 6. The CDR3 covers 15 residues. CDR1 SNHLY and CDR2 FYNNEI come from the germline V gene. For the CDR3, the DNA is TGTGCCAGCAGTGATGGGACAGGGCGGGGAGAGACCCAGTACTTC. Amino acid sequence: CASSDGTGRGETQYF. Full variable domain (missing parts from reference TRBV2 and TRBJ2-5): EPEVTQTPSHQVTQMGQEVILRCVPISNHLYFYWYRQILGQKVEFLVSFYNNEISEKSEIFDDQFSVERPDGSNFTLKIRSTKLEDSAMYFCASSDGTGRGETQYFGPGTRLLVL.

V is TRBV4-1 and J is TRBJ1-6; D is unresolved. Deletions cut 0 bases from V and 14 bases from J, with 14 bases between. In germline, CDR1 is MGHRA, CDR2 YSYEKL. The CDR3 has 14 residues. The CDR3 protein is CASSQDESGVTLHF. The CDR3, as DNA: TGCGCCAGCAGCCAAGATGAGTCCGGGGTTACCCTCCACTTT.